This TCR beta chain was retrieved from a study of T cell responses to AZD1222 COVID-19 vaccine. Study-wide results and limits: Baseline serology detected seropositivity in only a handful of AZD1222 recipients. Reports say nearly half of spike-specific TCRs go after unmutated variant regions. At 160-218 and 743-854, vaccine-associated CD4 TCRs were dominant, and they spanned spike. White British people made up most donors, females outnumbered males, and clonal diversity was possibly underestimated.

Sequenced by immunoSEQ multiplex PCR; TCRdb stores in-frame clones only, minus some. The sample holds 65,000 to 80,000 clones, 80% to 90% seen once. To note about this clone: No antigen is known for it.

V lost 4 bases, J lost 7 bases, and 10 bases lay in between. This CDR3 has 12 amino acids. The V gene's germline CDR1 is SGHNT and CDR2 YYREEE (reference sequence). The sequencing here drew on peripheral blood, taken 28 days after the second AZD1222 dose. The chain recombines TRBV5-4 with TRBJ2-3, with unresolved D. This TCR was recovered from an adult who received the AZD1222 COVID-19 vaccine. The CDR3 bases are TGTGCCAGCAGCGGAAACAGCAATACGCAGTATTTT. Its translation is CASSGNSNTQYF.